This T cell receptor (beta chain) derives from a study of T cell responses to AZD1222 COVID-19 vaccine. Study outcomes and limitations: Donor demographics were predominantly white British with a female majority; clonal diversity may be underestimated.

Here immunoSEQ multiplex PCR was the method, and the copy in TCRdb shows in-frame clones only, minus some. The sample consists of some 130,000 clones, about 90% of them appearing once. Comment on this clone: Its specificity is unknown.

CDR3 length equals 16 residues. The V end was cut by 1 base, the J end by 5 bases, with 18 bases between. Germline V CDR1 and CDR2: MGHDK, SYGVNS. V is TRBV25-1 and J is TRBJ2-7; D perhaps matches TRBD2 (7 bases). The material was peripheral blood, obtained on day 0 of AZD1222 vaccination. The source is an adult in good health. CDR3 coding DNA: TGTGCCAGCAGTGAATCGGGCGGGGGCGCCGTCCACGAGCAGTACTTC. Protein: CASSESGGGAVHEQYF.